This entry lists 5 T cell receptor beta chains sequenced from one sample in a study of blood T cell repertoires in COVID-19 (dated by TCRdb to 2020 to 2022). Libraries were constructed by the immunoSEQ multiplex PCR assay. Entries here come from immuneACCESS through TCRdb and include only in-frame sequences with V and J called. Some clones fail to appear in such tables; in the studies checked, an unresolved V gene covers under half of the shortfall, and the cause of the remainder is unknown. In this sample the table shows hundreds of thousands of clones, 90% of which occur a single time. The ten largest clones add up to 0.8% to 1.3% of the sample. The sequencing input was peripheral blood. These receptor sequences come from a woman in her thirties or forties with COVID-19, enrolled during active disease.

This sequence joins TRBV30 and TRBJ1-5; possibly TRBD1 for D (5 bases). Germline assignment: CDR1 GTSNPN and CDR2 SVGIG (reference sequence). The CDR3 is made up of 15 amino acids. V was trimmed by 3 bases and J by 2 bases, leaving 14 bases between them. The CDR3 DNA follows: TGTGCCTGGAGCCAAGATTCGACAGGCAATCAGCCCCAGCATTTT. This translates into CAWSQDSTGNQPQHF.

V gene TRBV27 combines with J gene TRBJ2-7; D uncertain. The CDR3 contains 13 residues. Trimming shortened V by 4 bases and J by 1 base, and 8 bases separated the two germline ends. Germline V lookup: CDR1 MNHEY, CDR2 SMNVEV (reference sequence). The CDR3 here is CASSSSVSYEQYF. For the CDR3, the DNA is TGTGCCAGCAGTTCCAGCGTATCCTACGAGCAGTACTTC.

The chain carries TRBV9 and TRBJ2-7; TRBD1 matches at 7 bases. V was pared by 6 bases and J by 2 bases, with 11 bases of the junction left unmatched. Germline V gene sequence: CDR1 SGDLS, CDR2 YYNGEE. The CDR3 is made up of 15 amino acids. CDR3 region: CASTIGQELTYEQYF. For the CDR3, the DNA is TGTGCCAGCACCATAGGACAGGAGCTTACCTACGAGCAGTACTTC.

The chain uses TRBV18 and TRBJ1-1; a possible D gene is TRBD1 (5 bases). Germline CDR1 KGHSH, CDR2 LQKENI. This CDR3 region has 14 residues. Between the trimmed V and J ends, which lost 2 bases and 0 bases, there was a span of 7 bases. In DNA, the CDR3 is TGTGCCAGCTCACCAGTGACAGTGAACACTGAAGCTTTCTTT. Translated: CASSPVTVNTEAFF.

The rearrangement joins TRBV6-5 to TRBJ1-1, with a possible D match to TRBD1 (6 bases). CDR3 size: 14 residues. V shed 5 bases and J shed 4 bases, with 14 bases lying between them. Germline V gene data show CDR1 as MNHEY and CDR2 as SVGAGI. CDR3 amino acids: CASSPRRGATEAFF. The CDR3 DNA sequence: TGTGCCAGCAGTCCCCGCAGGGGAGCCACTGAAGCTTTCTTT.